Listed here are 19 T cell receptor beta chains from one sample, sequenced in a study of blood T cells in healthy people across ages. A second PCR, run for about 7 to 11 cycles, used a sample-barcoded 5' primer plus a J-beta primer mix. MiXCR, applied by TCRdb to the 5' RACE reads, yields one record per CDR3 protein. The table lists hundreds of thousands of distinct CDR3 sequences, approximately 30% of them singletons, with approximately 15% in the top ten. Sequencing was done on a sample of blood. Receptors were obtained from a woman of 80 years or more in good health.

This clonotype is a singleton in its sample. The gene calls are TRBV7-9 and TRBJ2-1; D perhaps matches TRBD2 (7 bases). The CDR3 is 14 amino acids. The germline gives CDR1 SEHNR, CDR2 FQNEAQ (reference sequence). V dropped 5 bases and J dropped 13 bases, with 21 bases sitting between them. CDR3 sequence: CASSRRGGGETQFF. CDR3 coding DNA: TGTGCCAGCAGCCGGAGGGGGGGCGGGGAGACCCAGTTCTTC.

This clonotype was seen only a few times. The V gene is TRBV20-1, the J gene TRBJ2-5; 10 bases are shared with TRBD1. Trimming took 6 bases from V and 5 from J; bases not matched to a gene: 9. The CDR3 runs 14 residues. Germline values: CDR1 DFQATT, CDR2 SNEGSKA (reference sequence). CDR3 in amino acids: CSASGQGITETQYF. CDR3 coding DNA: TGCAGTGCGTCGGGACAGGGGATCACGGAGACCCAGTACTTC.

The J gene is TRBJ1-2, the V gene TRBV6-4; D is possibly TRBD1 (6 bases). V was cut by 3 bases and J by 1 base, with 9 bases left in between. Germline V gene data show CDR1 as MRHNA and CDR2 as SNTAGT. CDR3 length equals 14 residues. CDR3 amino acids: CASSESDSNYGYTF. The DNA of the CDR3 is TGTGCCAGCAGTGAATCGGACAGTAACTATGGCTACACCTTC.

The table lists this clonotype with many counts. The chain employs TRBV12-3 or TRBV12-4 and TRBJ2-5; D call uncertain. There are 14 residues in the CDR3. Trimming left V 5 bases short and J 5 bases short, with 15 bases between. CDR3 nucleotide sequence: TGTGCCAGCAGTCCTTTACCCAGTCAGGAGACCCAGTACTTC. Translation gives CASSPLPSQETQYF.

This clonotype was found a few times. This clone may be a read error of a much larger clone one base away. The chain uses TRBV7-2 and TRBJ2-5; unclear D gene. The germline V gene encodes CDR1 SGHTA and CDR2 FQGNSA. This CDR3 region has 14 residues. The ends were cut back, 1 base at V and 11 bases at J, with 17 bases in the middle. The CDR3 here is CASSLGNRYNEQYF. CDR3 bases: TGTGCCAGCAGCTTAGGGAACAGATACAATGAGCAGTACTTC.

This clonotype was observed at least ten times. The gene calls are TRBV6-6 and TRBJ1-2; D gene unclear. Germline lookup yields CDR1 MNHNY and CDR2 SVGAGI (reference sequence). The germline V and J ends were trimmed by 2 bases and 6 bases, with 7 bases remaining between them. The CDR3 runs to 12 residues. The chain's CDR3 is CASSYAEDGYTF. CDR3 bases: TGTGCCAGCAGTTACGCCGAGGATGGCTACACCTTC.

The J gene is TRBJ2-7, the V gene TRBV7-9; 11 bases are shared with TRBD2. J lost 2 bases, V lost 3 bases, and 3 bases had no gene match. The CDR3 loop spans 15 amino acids. The V gene's germline CDR1 is SEHNR and CDR2 FQNEAQ (reference sequence). CDR3 protein: CASSFLAGGTYEQYF. In DNA form, the CDR3 reads TGTGCCAGCAGCTTTTTAGCGGGAGGGACCTACGAGCAGTACTTC.

V is TRBV5-1 and J is TRBJ1-2, with a possible D match to TRBD1 (5 bases). Trimming removed 3 bases at V and 4 bases at J, with 25 bases between. This CDR3 spans 18 amino acids. Looked up from germline, CDR1 is SGHRS and CDR2 is YFSETQ. In DNA form, the CDR3 reads TGCGCCAGCAGCTCTATCTTAAAGACGGGACGCACTATCTATGGCTACACCTTC. It encodes CASSSILKTGRTIYGYTF. The full variable domain, in which reference TRBV5-1 and TRBJ1-2 provide the parts outside the CDR3, is KAGVTQTPRYLIKTRGQQVTLSCSPISGHRSVSWYQQTPGQGLQFLFEYFSETQRNKGNFPGRFSGRQFSNSRSEMNVSTLELGDSALYLCASSSILKTGRTIYGYTFGSGTRLTVV.

This clonotype came up a few times. The V call is TRBV7-9, the J call TRBJ1-3, with TRBD1 as a possible D gene (5 bases). The CDR3 extends over 17 amino acids. V shed 5 bases and J shed 0 bases, with 17 bases lying between them. Germline V gene sequence: CDR1 SEHNR, CDR2 FQNEAQ (reference sequence). This CDR3 is CASSAGRRSSSGNTIYF. As DNA, the CDR3 is TGTGCCAGCAGCGCGGGACGCCGGTCCAGCTCTGGAAACACCATATATTTT.

This clonotype was seen only once. The chain links TRBV28 to TRBJ1-2; D might be TRBD1 (5 bases). With 4 bases removed from V and 10 bases from J, the gap between germline ends came to 19 bases. The CDR3 sequence is 14 residues long. Germline V CDR1 and CDR2: MDHEN, SYDVKM. The CDR3 DNA reads as TGTGCCAGCAGTTCAAGCGGGACCGACTCAGACTACACCTTC. Its translation: CASSSSGTDSDYTF.

In the case of this clonotype: A much more abundant neighbour one base away suggests this may be a read error. The chain has TRBV27 and TRBJ2-1; possible D gene TRBD2, 6 bases. Trimming took off 0 bases at V and 13 bases at J, with 22 bases between the two ends. The CDR3 loop spans 16 amino acids. CDR1 and CDR2 (germline): MNHEY, SMNVEV (reference sequence). DNA of the CDR3: TGTGCCAGCAGTTTATCGGAGGGACCACGTTTAGAGACCCAGTTCTTC. This translates into CASSLSEGPRLETQFF.

With respect to this clonotype: A single base separates this from a much larger clone, so it may be a read error. The rearrangement uses TRBV7-9 and TRBJ2-7, with 9 bases lining up with TRBD2. Germline trimming cut 4 bases from V and 6 bases from J; bases unmatched to any gene: 13. Germline V CDR1 and CDR2: SEHNR, FQNEAQ (reference sequence). The CDR3 is 16 amino acids. CDR3 in amino acids: CASSSHGGGASREQYF. The CDR3 bases are TGTGCCAGCAGCTCCCACGGCGGGGGGGCCTCCCGCGAGCAGTACTTC.

In this sample, this clonotype turned up a few times. This sequence joins TRBV23-1 and TRBJ2-1; 8 bases align to TRBD1. TRBV23-1 is an ORF, with its function uncertain. The CDR3 sequence is 12 residues long. The J segment lost 6 bases and the V segment lost 6 bases, leaving 1 base of the junction unmatched. This chain's CDR3 is CASRQGGNEQFF. The CDR3 DNA is TGCGCCAGCAGACAGGGGGGCAATGAGCAGTTCTTC.

The chain joins TRBV5-1 to TRBJ2-2; no firm D call. Trimming stripped 2 bases from V and 5 bases from J, with 7 bases between. CDR1 is SGHRS, CDR2 YFSETQ, per germline. The CDR3 is made up of 13 amino acids. As DNA, the CDR3 is TGCGCCAGCAGCTTTCAGCAAACCGGGGAGCTGTTTTTT. Translated, it gives CASSFQQTGELFF.

About this clonotype itself: A much larger clone sits a single nucleotide away, making a read error possible. In DNA form, the CDR3 reads TGTGCCAGCAATGTCTTCCGGCGCACAGATACGCAGTATTTT. Amino acid sequence: CASNVFRRTDTQYF. V usage is TRBV2 and J usage is TRBJ2-3; D gene unclear. Trimming took 7 bases from V and 1 from J, leaving 12 bases between them. CDR3 size: 14 residues. Per germline, CDR1 SNHLY and CDR2 FYNNEI.

This clonotype has ten or more counts. This chain uses TRBV25-1 with TRBJ2-1, with 11 bases matching TRBD2. V trimming: 3 bases; J trimming: 7 bases; junction bases outside the gene matches: 8. Per germline, CDR1 MGHDK and CDR2 SYGVNS. The CDR3 spans 16 residues. CDR3: CASSELGLAGGNEQFF. CDR3 bases: TGTGCCAGCAGTGAGTTGGGCCTAGCGGGGGGAAATGAGCAGTTCTTC. The full variable domain, completed using reference TRBV25-1 and TRBJ2-1, is EADIYQTPRYLVIGTGKKITLECSQTMGHDKMYWYQQDPGMELHLIHYSYGVNSTEKGDLSSESTVSRIRTEHFPLTLESARPSHTSQYLCASSELGLAGGNEQFFGPGTRLTVL.

This clonotype was found a few times. CDR3 DNA: TGTGCCACCAGCTCCGACAGGGGGGTTAGCAATCAGCCCCAGCATTTT. Its translation: CATSSDRGVSNQPQHF. This chain uses TRBV15 with TRBJ1-5; 9 nucleotides align to TRBD1. After removal of 5 bases from V and 0 bases from J, the junction contained 5 bases not matched to a gene. CDR1 is LNHNV, CDR2 YYDKDF, per germline (reference sequence). CDR3 size: 16 residues.

This clonotype was detected many times. The J gene is TRBJ2-1, the V gene TRBV7-2; the D gene is possibly TRBD1 (5 bases). In germline, CDR1 is SGHTA, CDR2 FQGNSA. Trimming cost V 4 bases and J 3 bases, with 13 bases left between them. The length of the CDR3 is 15 residues. The CDR3 here is CASSSPEDNYNEQFF. Here the CDR3 DNA reads TGTGCCAGCAGCTCGCCAGAGGACAACTACAATGAGCAGTTCTTC.

As for this clonotype: Germline and junction disagree at one end, which may indicate a read error. The chain is built from TRBV7-9 and TRBJ2-7; D possibly corresponds to TRBD1 (6 bases). Germline V gene lookup returns CDR1 SEHNR and CDR2 FQNEAQ (reference sequence). The CDR3 sequence is 13 residues long. The CDR3 protein is CSSSLGQFYEQYF. The DNA for the CDR3 is TGTTCCAGCAGCTTAGGACAGTTCTACGAGCAGTACTTC.